This note documents a single T cell receptor beta chain sequence. These data belong to a study of control samples from healthy donors and cancer patients. V dropped 4 bases and J dropped 6 bases, with 18 bases sitting between them. The germline CDR1 and CDR2 sequences are MGHRA and YSYEKL. There are 15 residues in the CDR3. The repertoire was sequenced with immunoSEQ multiplex PCR; TCRdb's copy has only in-frame clones and lacks some. Here the sample spans 75,000 to 95,000 clones, just over 90% being singletons. The sequenced sample consisted of blood. The source is a woman in her thirties in good health. V gene TRBV4-1 combines with J gene TRBJ1-1; D is possibly TRBD1 (6 bases). CDR3 sequence: CASSPTDRTDAEAFF. The DNA of the CDR3 is TGCGCCAGCAGCCCTACAGACAGGACAGACGCTGAAGCTTTCTTT.